This record looks at one TCR beta chain sequence and its context. The V gene end was trimmed by 2 bases and the J gene end by 7 bases; junction bases not matched to a gene: 10. CDR3 size: 15 residues. CDR1 is MNHEY, CDR2 SVGEGT, per germline. This sample stems from a study of blood T cell repertoires in COVID-19. Background on the study: T cells, B-cell-depleted T cells, or PBMCs supplied cDNA or gDNA.

This table comes from immunoSEQ multiplex PCR, and its TCRdb copy is limited to in-frame clones, with some not included. This table holds roughly 200,000 clones, 70% to 90% found once. The chain uses TRBV6-2 or TRBV6-3 and TRBJ1-2; TRBD1 matches 7 bases. Material: peripheral blood. The clonotype comes from a woman aged 45-60 years with COVID-19, enrolled during active disease. CDR3 loop: CASSYTGVNEIGYTF. DNA for the CDR3: TGTGCCAGCAGTTACACAGGGGTGAACGAGATTGGCTACACCTTC.